This T cell receptor (beta chain) is from a study of T cell responses to AZD1222 COVID-19 vaccine. Overall study results and limits: The repertoires were collected only after the peak T cell response. It was only a handful of AZD1222 recipients who were seropositive at baseline. Among the donors, most were white British and more were female, and clonal diversity was possibly underestimated. The reported proportion of spike-specific TCRs targeting unmutated variant regions was nearly half.

Assay: immunoSEQ multiplex PCR; the TCRdb copy retains only in-frame clones and omits some. The sample records 200,000 or so clones, 70% to 90% being singletons. Note on this clone: Its antigen is currently unknown.

This CDR3 contains 16 residues. Looked up from germline, CDR1 is MDHEN and CDR2 is SYDVKM. Trimming removed 3 bases at V and 7 bases at J, with 19 bases between. This receptor was taken from an adult in good health. The chain uses TRBV28 and TRBJ1-5; possible D gene TRBD1, 5 bases. The sequenced sample was peripheral blood, obtained on day 0 of AZD1222 vaccination. The CDR3 DNA follows: TGTGCCAGCAGTTTCCATAGGCGGGGGGGAAGCCAGCCCCAGCATTTT. Protein sequence: CASSFHRRGGSQPQHF.